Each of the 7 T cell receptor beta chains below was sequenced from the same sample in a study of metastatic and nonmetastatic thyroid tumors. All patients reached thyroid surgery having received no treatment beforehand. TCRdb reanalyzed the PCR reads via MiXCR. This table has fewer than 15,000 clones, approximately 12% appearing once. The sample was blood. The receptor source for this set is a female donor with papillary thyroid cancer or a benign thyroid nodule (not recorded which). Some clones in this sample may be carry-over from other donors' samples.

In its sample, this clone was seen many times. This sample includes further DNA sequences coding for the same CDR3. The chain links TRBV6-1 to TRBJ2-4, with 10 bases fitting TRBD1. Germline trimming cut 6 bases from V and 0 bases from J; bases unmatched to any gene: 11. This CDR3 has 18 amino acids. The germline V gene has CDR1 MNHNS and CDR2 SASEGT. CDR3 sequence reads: CASSPGTGDSLAKNIQYF. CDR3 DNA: TGTGCCAGCAGCCCCGGGACAGGGGATTCATTAGCCAAAAACATTCAGTACTTC.

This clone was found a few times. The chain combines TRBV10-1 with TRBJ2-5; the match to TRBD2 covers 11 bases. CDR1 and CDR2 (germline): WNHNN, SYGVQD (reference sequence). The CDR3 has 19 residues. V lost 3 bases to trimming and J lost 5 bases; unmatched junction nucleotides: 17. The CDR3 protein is CASSDGKASGGLGSETQYF. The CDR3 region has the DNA TGCGCCAGCAGTGATGGTAAGGCTAGCGGGGGGCTCGGGTCGGAGACCCAGTACTTC.

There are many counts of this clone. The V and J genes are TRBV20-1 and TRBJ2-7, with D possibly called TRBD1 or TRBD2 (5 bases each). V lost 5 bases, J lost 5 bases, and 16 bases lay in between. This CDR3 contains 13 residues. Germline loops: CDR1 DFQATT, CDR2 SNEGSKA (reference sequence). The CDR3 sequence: CSAPRAGSDEQYF. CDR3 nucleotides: TGCAGTGCTCCGAGGGCAGGGTCCGACGAGCAGTACTTC.

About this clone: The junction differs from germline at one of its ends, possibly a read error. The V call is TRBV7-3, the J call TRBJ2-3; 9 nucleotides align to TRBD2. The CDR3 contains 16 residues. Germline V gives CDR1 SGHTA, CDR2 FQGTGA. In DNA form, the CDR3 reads TGTGCCAGCAGCCCGTCGAAGGCGGGGGGGACAGATACGCAGTGTTTT. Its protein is CASSPSKAGGTDTQCF.

CDR3: CASSLGVGGGRRSYNEQFF. CDR3 coding DNA: TGTGCCAGCAGCCTAGGGGTAGGCGGGGGAAGGAGGTCCTACAATGAGCAGTTCTTC. This chain links TRBV4-2 with TRBJ2-1, with TRBD2 matching over 7 bases. This CDR3 has 19 residues. Trimming at V came to 4 bases and at J to 1 base, leaving 16 bases not matched to a gene. Per germline, CDR1 LGHNA and CDR2 YNFKEQ.

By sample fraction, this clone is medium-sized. CDR3 protein: CASSPNRVGTEAFF. The CDR3 region has the DNA TGTGCCAGCAGTCCCAACAGGGTCGGGACTGAAGCTTTCTTT. The chain carries TRBV6-2 or TRBV6-3 and TRBJ1-1; a weak D match, TRBD1 (6 bases). This CDR3 contains 14 residues. The V gene's germline CDR1 is MNHEY and CDR2 SVGEGT. Trimming took 5 bases from V and 5 from J, leaving 15 bases between them.

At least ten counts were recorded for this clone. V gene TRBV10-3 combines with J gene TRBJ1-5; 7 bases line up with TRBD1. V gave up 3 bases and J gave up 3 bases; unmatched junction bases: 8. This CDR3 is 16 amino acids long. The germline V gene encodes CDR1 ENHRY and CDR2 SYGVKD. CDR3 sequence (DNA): TGTGCCATCAGTGACAACAGGGGTGGTAACAATCAGCCCCAGCATTTT. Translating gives CAISDNRGGNNQPQHF.